Listed here are 7 T cell receptor beta chains from one sample, sequenced in a study of blood T cell repertoires in COVID-19. Sequencing used immunoSEQ multiplex PCR; TCRdb keeps in-frame clones, though not all of them. The sample has over 25,000 clones, 92% seen once; the top ten hold 2% to 2.5%. Sequencing was performed on peripheral blood. These receptors were obtained from a man aged 50 to 59 with active COVID-19.

The chain links TRBV11-3 to TRBJ1-2; 9 positions agree with TRBD1. This CDR3 comprises 13 residues. Per the germline V gene, CDR1 is SGHNT and CDR2 is YENEEA. V lost 5 bases and J lost 5; bases outside the gene matches: 3. CDR3: CASSVDRGYGYTF. The CDR3 DNA is TGTGCCAGCAGCGTGGACAGGGGATATGGCTACACCTTC.

This clone was seen only once. The chain is built from TRBV5-1 and TRBJ2-7; 10 bases line up with TRBD2. The CDR3 consists of 15 residues. V dropped 5 bases and J dropped 1; count of bases not matched to a gene: 6. Per germline, CDR1 SGHRS and CDR2 YFSETQ. This chain's CDR3 is CASRAGTSVSYEQYF. Here the CDR3 DNA reads TGCGCCAGCAGAGCCGGGACTAGCGTTTCCTACGAGCAGTACTTC.

The J gene is TRBJ2-7, the V gene TRBV29-1, with 8 bases fitting TRBD2. This CDR3 has 14 residues. The germline CDR1 and CDR2 sequences are SQVTM and ANQGSEA. With V trimmed by 7 bases and J by 4 bases, 12 bases remained unmatched. CDR3 bases: TGCAGCGCTTCGGCTAGCGGGCGCTTATACGAGCAGTACTTC. This gives the protein CSASASGRLYEQYF.

The chain uses TRBV6-1 and TRBJ1-3; maybe TRBD1 (5 bases). Deletions cut 1 base from V and 7 bases from J, with 8 bases between. The germline V gene has CDR1 MNHNS and CDR2 SASEGT. The CDR3 sequence is 13 residues long. The CDR3 DNA reads as TGTGCCAGCAGTGAAGACGGGGGGAACACCATATATTTT. Protein product: CASSEDGGNTIYF.

The rearrangement joins TRBV10-3 to TRBJ2-1, with TRBD1 matching over 7 bases. Germline-derived CDR1 and CDR2 are ENHRY and SYGVKD. This CDR3 region has 16 residues. Trimming removed 3 bases from V and 1 base from J; junction bases left unmatched: 6. The CDR3 nucleotides are TGTGCCATCAGTGAACGGGCAGGGGGTTCCTACAATGAGCAGTTCTTC. Translated: CAISERAGGSYNEQFF.

The chain is built from TRBV3-1 (or the pseudogene TRBV3-2) and TRBJ2-7; a weak D match, TRBD2 (6 bases). V dropped 4 bases and J dropped 7 bases, with 20 bases sitting between them. The CDR3 is 15 amino acids. Looked up from germline, CDR1 is LGHDT and CDR2 is YNNKEL (reference sequence). CDR3 protein: CASSRRPSRGREQYF. The CDR3 bases are TGTGCCAGCAGCCGCCGACCCTCGCGGGGTAGAGAGCAGTACTTC.

The V call is TRBV28, the J call TRBJ2-7; D is uncertain. CDR3 length: 14 residues. The germline V gene encodes CDR1 MDHEN and CDR2 SYDVKM. V was shortened by 6 bases and J by 4 bases, with 16 bases between the two germline ends. DNA for the CDR3: TGTGCCAGCAGCTCAGGATCTACACGGTACGAGCAGTACTTC. Amino acid sequence: CASSSGSTRYEQYF.